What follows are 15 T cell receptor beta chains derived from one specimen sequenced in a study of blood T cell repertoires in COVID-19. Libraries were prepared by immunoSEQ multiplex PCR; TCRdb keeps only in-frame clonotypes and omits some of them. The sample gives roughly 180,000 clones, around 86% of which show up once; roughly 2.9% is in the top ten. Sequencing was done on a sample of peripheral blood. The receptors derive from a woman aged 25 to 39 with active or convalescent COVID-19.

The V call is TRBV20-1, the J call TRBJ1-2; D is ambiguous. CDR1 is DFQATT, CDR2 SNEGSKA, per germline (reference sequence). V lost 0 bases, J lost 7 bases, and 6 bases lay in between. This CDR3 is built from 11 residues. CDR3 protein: CSARETVGYTF. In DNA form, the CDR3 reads TGCAGTGCTAGAGAAACAGTTGGCTACACCTTC.

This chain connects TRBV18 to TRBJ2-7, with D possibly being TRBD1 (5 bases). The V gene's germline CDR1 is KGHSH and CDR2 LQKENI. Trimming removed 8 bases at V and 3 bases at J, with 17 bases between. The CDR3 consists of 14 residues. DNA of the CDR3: TGTGCCAGCGCCCCTCAGGACACCTTCTACGAGCAGTACTTC. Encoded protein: CASAPQDTFYEQYF. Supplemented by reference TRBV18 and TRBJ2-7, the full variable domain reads NAGVMQNPRHLVRRRGQEARLRCSPMKGHSHVYWYRQLPEEGLKFMVYLQKENIIDESGMPKERFSAEFPKEGPSILRIQQVVRGDSAAYFCASAPQDTFYEQYFGPGTRLTVT.

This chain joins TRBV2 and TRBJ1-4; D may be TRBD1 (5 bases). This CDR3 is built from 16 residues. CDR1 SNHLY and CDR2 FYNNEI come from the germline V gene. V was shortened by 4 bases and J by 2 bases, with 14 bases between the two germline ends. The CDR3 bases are TGTGCCAGCAGTGGACAGAACCTTTTGACTAATGAAAAACTGTTTTTT. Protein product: CASSGQNLLTNEKLFF. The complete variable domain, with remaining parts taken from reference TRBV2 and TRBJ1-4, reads EPEVTQTPSHQVTQMGQEVILRCVPISNHLYFYWYRQILGQKVEFLVSFYNNEISEKSEIFDDQFSVERPDGSNFTLKIRSTKLEDSAMYFCASSGQNLLTNEKLFFGSGTQLSVL.

The CDR3: CASRGGSGELFF. In DNA, the CDR3 is TGTGCCAGCAGAGGGGGCTCCGGGGAGCTGTTTTTT. The chain uses TRBV9 and TRBJ2-2, with 7 bases matching TRBD1. This CDR3 is built from 12 residues. Germline V gene lookup returns CDR1 SGDLS and CDR2 YYNGEE. V shed 5 bases and J 6 bases; nucleotides not matched to a gene: 1.

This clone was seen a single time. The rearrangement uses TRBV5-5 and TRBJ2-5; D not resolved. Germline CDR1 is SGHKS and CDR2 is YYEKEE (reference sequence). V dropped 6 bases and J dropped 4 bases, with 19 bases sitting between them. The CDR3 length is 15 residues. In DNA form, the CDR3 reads TGTGCCAGCAACGAGAGCCCTCACAGCCCAGAGACCCAGTACTTC. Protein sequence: CASNESPHSPETQYF.

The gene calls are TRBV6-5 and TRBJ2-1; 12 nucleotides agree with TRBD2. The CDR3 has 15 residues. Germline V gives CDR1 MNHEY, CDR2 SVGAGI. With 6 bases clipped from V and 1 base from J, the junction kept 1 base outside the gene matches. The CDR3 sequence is CASSGTSGSYNEQFF. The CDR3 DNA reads TGTGCCAGCAGCGGGACTAGCGGGTCCTACAATGAGCAGTTCTTC.

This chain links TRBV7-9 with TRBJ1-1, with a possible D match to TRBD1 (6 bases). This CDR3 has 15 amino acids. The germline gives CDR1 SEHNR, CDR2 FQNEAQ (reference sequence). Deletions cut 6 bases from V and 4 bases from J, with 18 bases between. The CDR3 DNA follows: TGTGCCAGCAGATCACTGTTAGGGGGGGCCACTGAAGCTTTCTTT. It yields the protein CASRSLLGGATEAFF.

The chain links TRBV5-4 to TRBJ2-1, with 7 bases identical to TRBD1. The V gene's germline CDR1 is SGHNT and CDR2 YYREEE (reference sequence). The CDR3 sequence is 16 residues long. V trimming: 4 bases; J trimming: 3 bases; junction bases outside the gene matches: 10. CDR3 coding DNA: TGTGCCAGCAGCCAAACCGGGACAGCTATCTACAATGAGCAGTTCTTC. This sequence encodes CASSQTGTAIYNEQFF. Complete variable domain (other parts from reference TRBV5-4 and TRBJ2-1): ETGVTQSPTHLIKTRGQQVTLRCSSQSGHNTVSWYQQALGQGPQFIFQYYREEENGRGNFPPRFSGLQFPNYSSELNVNALELDDSALYLCASSQTGTAIYNEQFFGPGTRLTVL.

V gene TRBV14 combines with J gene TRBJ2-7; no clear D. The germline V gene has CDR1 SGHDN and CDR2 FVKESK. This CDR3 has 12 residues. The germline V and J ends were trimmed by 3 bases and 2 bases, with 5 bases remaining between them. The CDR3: CASSHDTYEQYF. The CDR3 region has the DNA TGTGCCAGCAGCCACGACACCTACGAGCAGTACTTC.

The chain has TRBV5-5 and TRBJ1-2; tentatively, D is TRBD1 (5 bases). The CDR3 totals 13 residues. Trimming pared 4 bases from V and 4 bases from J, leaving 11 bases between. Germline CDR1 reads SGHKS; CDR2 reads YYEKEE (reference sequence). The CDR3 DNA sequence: TGTGCCAGCAGCCCGCAAGGGGCCTATGGCTACACCTTC. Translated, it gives CASSPQGAYGYTF. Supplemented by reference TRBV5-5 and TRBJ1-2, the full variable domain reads DAGVTQSPTHLIKTRGQQVTLRCSPISGHKSVSWYQQVLGQGPQFIFQYYEKEERGRGNFPDRFSARQFPNYSSELNVNALLLGDSALYLCASSPQGAYGYTFGSGTRLTVV.

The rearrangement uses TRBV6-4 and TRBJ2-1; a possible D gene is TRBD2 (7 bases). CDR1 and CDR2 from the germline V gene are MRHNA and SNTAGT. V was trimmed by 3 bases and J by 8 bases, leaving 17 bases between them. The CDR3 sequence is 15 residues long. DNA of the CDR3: TGTGCCAGCAGTGAACTCACAGGGCGGGGGTATGAGCAGTTCTTC. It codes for CASSELTGRGYEQFF.

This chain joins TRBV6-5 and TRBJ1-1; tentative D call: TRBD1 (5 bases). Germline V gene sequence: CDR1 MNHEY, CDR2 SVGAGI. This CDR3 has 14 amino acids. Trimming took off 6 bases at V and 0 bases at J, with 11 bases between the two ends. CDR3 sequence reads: CASSRQNMNTEAFF. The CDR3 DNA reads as TGTGCCAGCAGCCGACAGAACATGAACACTGAAGCTTTCTTT.

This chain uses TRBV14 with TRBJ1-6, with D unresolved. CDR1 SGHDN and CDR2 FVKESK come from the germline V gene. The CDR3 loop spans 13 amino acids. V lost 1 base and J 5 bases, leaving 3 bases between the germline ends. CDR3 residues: CASSQANNSPLHF. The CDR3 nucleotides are TGTGCCAGCAGCCAAGCAAATAATTCACCCCTCCACTTT.

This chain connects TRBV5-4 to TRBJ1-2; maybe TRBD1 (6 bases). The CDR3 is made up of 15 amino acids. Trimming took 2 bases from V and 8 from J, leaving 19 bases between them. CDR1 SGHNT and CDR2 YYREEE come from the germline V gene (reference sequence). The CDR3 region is CASSLYGQGRDGYTF. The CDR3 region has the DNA TGTGCCAGCAGCTTATATGGGCAGGGGCGTGACGGCTACACCTTC.

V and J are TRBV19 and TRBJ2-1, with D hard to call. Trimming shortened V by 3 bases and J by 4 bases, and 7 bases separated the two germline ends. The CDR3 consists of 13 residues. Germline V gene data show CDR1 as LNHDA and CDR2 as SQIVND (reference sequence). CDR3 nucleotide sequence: TGTGCCAGTAGTATCGCCAGTTACAATGAGCAGTTCTTC. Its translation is CASSIASYNEQFF.